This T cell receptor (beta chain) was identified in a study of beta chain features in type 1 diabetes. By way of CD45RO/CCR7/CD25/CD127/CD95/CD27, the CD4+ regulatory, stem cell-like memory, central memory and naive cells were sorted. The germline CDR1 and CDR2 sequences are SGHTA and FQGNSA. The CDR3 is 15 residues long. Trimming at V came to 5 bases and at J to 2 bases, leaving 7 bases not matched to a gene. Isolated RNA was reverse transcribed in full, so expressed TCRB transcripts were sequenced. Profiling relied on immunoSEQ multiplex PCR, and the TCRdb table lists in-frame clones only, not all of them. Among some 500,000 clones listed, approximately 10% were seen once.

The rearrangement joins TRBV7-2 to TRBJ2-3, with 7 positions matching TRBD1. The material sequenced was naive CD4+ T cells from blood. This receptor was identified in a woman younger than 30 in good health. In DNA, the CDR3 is TGTGCCAGCAGCGCGGTGACAGGGATCACAGATACGCAGTATTTT. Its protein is CASSAVTGITDTQYF. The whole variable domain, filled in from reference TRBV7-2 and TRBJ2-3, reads GAGVSQSPSNKVTEKGKDVELRCDPISGHTALYWYRQSLGQGLEFLIYFQGNSAPDKSGLPSDRFSAERTGGSVSTLTIQRTQQEDSAVYLCASSAVTGITDTQYFGPGTRLTVL.